These 28 T cell receptor beta chains came from one sample sequenced in a study of T cell responses to AZD1222 COVID-19 vaccine. The data were produced by immunoSEQ multiplex PCR, yet TCRdb's version contains in-frame clones alone and is incomplete. The sample lists 82,000 or so clones; 90% were seen once. The sample was peripheral blood, taken on day 0 of AZD1222 vaccination. Receptors were obtained from an adult in good health.

This chain links TRBV11-2 with TRBJ1-4; D is possibly TRBD1 (5 bases). V lost 5 bases, J lost 6 bases, and 16 bases lay in between. Germline-derived CDR1 and CDR2 are SGHAT and FQNNGV. This CDR3 contains 15 residues. This chain's CDR3 is CASSQSGGAYEKLFF. DNA for the CDR3: TGTGCCAGCAGCCAGTCCGGAGGGGCGTATGAAAAACTGTTTTTT.

This chain joins TRBV28 and TRBJ1-2; D is unresolved. The V and J ends lost 5 bases and 8 bases respectively, with 9 bases between them. The CDR3 loop spans 11 amino acids. Germline assignment: CDR1 MDHEN and CDR2 SYDVKM. CDR3 amino acids: CASSINRGYTF. Here the CDR3 DNA reads TGTGCCAGCAGTATAAATCGGGGCTACACCTTC.

This chain joins TRBV5-4 and TRBJ2-7, with TRBD2 as a possible D gene (6 bases). Germline-derived CDR1 and CDR2 are SGHNT and YYREEE (reference sequence). V lost 4 bases and J 6 bases, leaving 17 bases between the germline ends. This CDR3 region has 14 residues. CDR3 sequence reads: CASSLIERRGEQYF. The CDR3 nucleotides read TGTGCCAGCAGCCTAATCGAGCGGAGGGGCGAGCAGTACTTC.

CDR3 sequence (DNA): TGTGCCAGCAGCTTGGAAGTTAATTCACCCCTCCACTTT. Residues: CASSLEVNSPLHF. The rearrangement joins TRBV5-5 to TRBJ1-6; D is unresolved. Trimming left V 0 bases short and J 6 bases short, with 4 bases between. CDR1 and CDR2 (germline): SGHKS, YYEKEE (reference sequence). This CDR3 has 13 amino acids.

The V gene is TRBV11-3, the J gene TRBJ2-7, with a possible D match to TRBD2 (5 bases). Germline V lookup: CDR1 SGHNT, CDR2 YENEEA. V dropped 8 bases and J dropped 6 bases, with 23 bases sitting between them. The CDR3 spans 15 residues. The CDR3 coding sequence is TGTGCCAGCGGGCCCGGTGACGGCCGGGCGGGCGAGCAGTACTTC. This codes for CASGPGDGRAGEQYF.

The genes are TRBV25-1 and TRBJ2-1; D unresolved. Looked up from germline, CDR1 is MGHDK and CDR2 is SYGVNS. The ends were cut back, 3 bases at V and 5 bases at J, with 8 bases in the middle. The CDR3 runs to 13 residues. The CDR3 DNA is TGTGCCAGCAGTGAGTATTATAACAATGAGCAGTTCTTC. It yields the protein CASSEYYNNEQFF.

This rearrangement joins TRBV19 to TRBJ1-6, with D perhaps TRBD1 (6 bases). From germline, CDR1 is LNHDA and CDR2 SQIVND (reference sequence). The CDR3 has 14 residues. Between the trimmed V and J ends, which lost 3 bases and 10 bases, there was a span of 13 bases. The CDR3 is CASSMVQGNSPLHF. The CDR3 nucleotides are TGTGCCAGTAGTATGGTGCAGGGGAACTCACCCCTCCACTTT.

The gene calls are TRBV7-2 and TRBJ2-1; the match to TRBD1 covers 8 bases. The junction had 3 bases not matched to a gene; V was cut back by 5 bases and J by 0 bases. CDR3 length equals 15 residues. Germline CDR1 SGHTA, CDR2 FQGNSA. The CDR3 loop reads CASSGTGSSYNEQFF. In DNA, the CDR3 is TGTGCCAGCAGCGGGACAGGAAGCTCCTACAATGAGCAGTTCTTC.

This chain joins TRBV5-1 and TRBJ2-7, with 8 bases fitting TRBD1. Germline CDR1 is SGHRS and CDR2 is YFSETQ. V dropped 4 bases and J dropped 0; count of bases not matched to a gene: 9. The CDR3 spans 16 residues. In DNA, the CDR3 is TGCGCCAGCAGCCTACGGACAGGGACGGGCTCCTACGAGCAGTACTTC. It specifies CASSLRTGTGSYEQYF.

The rearrangement joins TRBV10-3 to TRBJ2-7, with D perhaps matching TRBD1 (6 bases). Trimming removed 0 bases from V and 4 bases from J, with 13 bases in between. Germline lookup yields CDR1 ENHRY and CDR2 SYGVKD. The CDR3 covers 15 residues. The CDR3 sequence: CAISESKGGVYEQYF. Written as DNA, the CDR3 is TGTGCCATCAGTGAGTCGAAAGGGGGTGTTTACGAGCAGTACTTC.

The rearrangement uses TRBV18 and TRBJ1-6; D gene unclear. Germline V gene sequence: CDR1 KGHSH, CDR2 LQKENI. V shed 3 bases and J shed 0 bases, with 3 bases lying between them. The CDR3 is 14 residues long. CDR3 sequence reads: CASSPDSYNSPLHF. The DNA for the CDR3 is TGTGCCAGCTCACCCGACTCCTATAATTCACCCCTCCACTTT.

V usage is TRBV6-5 and J usage is TRBJ1-5; the D gene is possibly TRBD1 (6 bases). The germline V and J ends were trimmed by 5 bases and 7 bases, with 12 bases remaining between them. This CDR3 is built from 13 residues. Germline values: CDR1 MNHEY, CDR2 SVGAGI. The CDR3 sequence: CASSLGQGQPQHF. Written as DNA, the CDR3 is TGTGCCAGCAGTCTGGGACAAGGGCAGCCCCAGCATTTT.

The chain is built from TRBV6-2 or TRBV6-3 and TRBJ2-3; D remains unclear. This CDR3 is built from 12 residues. Trimming removed 4 bases at V and 7 bases at J, with 9 bases between. CDR1 and CDR2 (germline): MNHEY, SVGEGT. The CDR3: CASSSQSYTQYF. Written as DNA, the CDR3 is TGTGCCAGCAGTTCCCAATCCTATACGCAGTATTTT.

This sequence joins TRBV3-1 (or the pseudogene TRBV3-2) and TRBJ1-5; no definite D call. The CDR3 contains 20 residues. V lost 1 base, J lost 6 bases, and 28 bases lay in between. The germline CDR1 and CDR2 sequences are LGHDT and YNNKEL (reference sequence). CDR3 bases: TGTGCCAGCAGCCAAGCCCCCGAGACATCGAGTGGTTCAGTTGTTCAGCCCCAGCATTTT. Translating gives CASSQAPETSSGSVVQPQHF.

The chain recombines TRBV28 with TRBJ1-2; the D gene is possibly TRBD1 (6 bases). Germline CDR1 is MDHEN and CDR2 is SYDVKM. The V and J ends lost 6 bases and 1 base respectively, with 15 bases between them. The CDR3 is made up of 15 amino acids. The CDR3 sequence: CASSSPGQSNYGYTF. As DNA, the CDR3 is TGTGCCAGCAGCTCTCCCGGACAGAGTAACTATGGCTACACCTTC.

The V call is TRBV29-1, the J call TRBJ1-2; tentative D call: TRBD1 (6 bases). Trimming removed 4 bases from V and 4 bases from J, with 13 bases in between. Germline V gene lookup returns CDR1 SQVTM and CDR2 ANQGSEA. The CDR3 contains 13 residues. The CDR3 sequence is CSVGTVKGYGYTF. The CDR3 bases are TGCAGCGTTGGGACAGTTAAGGGCTATGGCTACACCTTC.

The CDR3 region is CASSEPELFF. The CDR3 DNA is TGTGCCAGCAGTGAACCGGAGCTGTTTTTT. The chain recombines TRBV6-4 with TRBJ2-2; D is unresolved. Trimming cost V 3 bases and J 10 bases, with 3 bases left between them. Germline CDR1 is MRHNA and CDR2 is SNTAGT. The CDR3 totals 10 residues.

This chain joins TRBV15 and TRBJ2-7, with D possibly matching TRBD1 (6 bases). V gave up 5 bases and J gave up 0 bases, with 11 bases separating them. This CDR3 has 14 residues. In germline, CDR1 is LNHNV, CDR2 YYDKDF (reference sequence). The CDR3 DNA sequence: TGTGCCACCAGCCCCCGGACAGACTCCTACGAGCAGTACTTC. Translation: CATSPRTDSYEQYF.

This chain uses TRBV4-1 with TRBJ1-3, with D possibly being TRBD1 (5 bases). The CDR3 covers 20 residues. In germline, CDR1 is MGHRA, CDR2 YSYEKL. Trimming left V 1 base short and J 0 bases short, with 22 bases between. The CDR3 loop reads CASSQVQRSGTILSGNTIYF. The CDR3 DNA follows: TGCGCCAGCAGCCAAGTCCAGAGGAGTGGGACTATACTCTCTGGAAACACCATATATTTT.

This clone is a singleton in its sample. V and J are TRBV4-1 and TRBJ2-1; a possible D gene is TRBD2 (6 bases). CDR3 size: 17 residues. Trimming pared 0 bases from V and 2 bases from J, leaving 14 bases between. The germline V gene encodes CDR1 MGHRA and CDR2 YSYEKL. The CDR3 DNA sequence: TGCGCCAGCAGCCAAGATCGGGCGGGGAGGCCCTACAATGAGCAGTTCTTC. The encoded protein is CASSQDRAGRPYNEQFF.

This clone was picked up one time. The gene calls are TRBV28 and TRBJ1-2; 12 positions match TRBD1. The CDR3 consists of 13 residues. The V gene end was trimmed by 3 bases and the J gene end by 12 bases; junction bases not matched to a gene: 5. The germline gives CDR1 MDHEN, CDR2 SYDVKM. The CDR3 here is CASSLRDRGHHTF. DNA of the CDR3: TGTGCCAGCAGTTTGAGGGACAGGGGGCATCACACCTTC.

As concerns this clone: Within the sample, other DNA sequences also encode this same CDR3. The chain carries TRBV18 and TRBJ1-5; D is unclear. Trimming left V 3 bases short and J 0 bases short, with 9 bases between. The germline V gene encodes CDR1 KGHSH and CDR2 LQKENI. CDR3 length equals 15 residues. CDR3 nucleotides: TGTGCCAGCTCACCGGGCAGAAATAGCAATCAGCCCCAGCATTTT. Its translation is CASSPGRNSNQPQHF.

This chain connects TRBV6-5 to TRBJ1-4; 7 bases map to TRBD1. The trim removed 1 base at V and 3 bases at J, leaving 2 bases unmatched. CDR3 length: 15 amino acids. Per the germline V gene, CDR1 is MNHEY and CDR2 is SVGAGI. The chain's CDR3 is CASSYWTGANEKLFF. The DNA for the CDR3 is TGTGCCAGCAGTTACTGGACAGGAGCTAATGAAAAACTGTTTTTT.

This sequence joins TRBV7-2 and TRBJ2-3; possible D gene TRBD1, 6 bases. Trimming left V 5 bases short and J 0 bases short, with 12 bases between. This CDR3 spans 15 amino acids. Germline V gene sequence: CDR1 SGHTA, CDR2 FQGNSA. CDR3 in DNA: TGTGCCAGCAGCCGCGGACAGATCAGCACAGATACGCAGTATTTT. Translating gives CASSRGQISTDTQYF.

The CDR3 loop reads CASSLADRAYGYTF. The CDR3 DNA is TGTGCCAGCAGCTTGGCGGACAGGGCCTATGGCTACACCTTC. The chain recombines TRBV5-6 with TRBJ1-2; the match to TRBD1 covers 8 bases. Germline assignment: CDR1 SGHDT and CDR2 YYEEEE. Trimming cost V 0 bases and J 4 bases; bases outside gene matches: 2. The CDR3 has 14 residues.

This chain connects TRBV19 to TRBJ1-5; TRBD1 aligns across 8 bases. The CDR3 contains 17 residues. Per the germline V gene, CDR1 is LNHDA and CDR2 is SQIVND (reference sequence). V dropped 7 bases and J dropped 6; count of bases not matched to a gene: 17. The CDR3 region has the DNA TGTGCCAGTACCCCAGCTTACAGGGGGGTTCCCGCTCAGCCCCAGCATTTT. This gives the protein CASTPAYRGVPAQPQHF. The full variable domain, with the rest looked up from reference TRBV19 and TRBJ1-5, is DGGITQSPKYLFRKEGQNVTLSCEQNLNHDAMYWYRQDPGQGLRLIYYSQIVNDFQKGDIAEGYSVSREKKESFPLTVTSAQKNPTAFYLCASTPAYRGVPAQPQHFGDGTRLSIL.

The chain is built from TRBV10-3 and TRBJ2-4; D is uncertain. Per germline, CDR1 ENHRY and CDR2 SYGVKD. With 0 bases removed from V and 2 bases from J, the gap between germline ends came to 5 bases. The CDR3 extends over 14 amino acids. CDR3 protein: CAISESRTKNIQYF. Here the CDR3 DNA reads TGTGCCATCAGTGAGTCGAGGACCAAAAACATTCAGTACTTC.

This clone was detected once. The chain links TRBV6-2 or TRBV6-3 to TRBJ1-5; D is unresolved. Trimming shortened V by 5 bases and J by 2 bases, and 19 bases separated the two germline ends. The CDR3 is 17 residues long. The germline V gene has CDR1 MNHEY and CDR2 SVGEGT. DNA for the CDR3: TGTGCCAGCAGTGCCGTTAGTTGGGTTTCTGGCAATCAGCCCCAGCATTTT. It encodes CASSAVSWVSGNQPQHF.